Listed below are T cell receptor beta chains from one sample, sequenced in a study of blood T cells in healthy people across ages. TCRdb re-called the 5' RACE reads with MiXCR, one entry per CDR3 protein. Among around 870,000 distinct CDR3 sequences, 25% to 30% were seen once, and the ten largest hold roughly a sixth. Sequencing was carried out using blood. The origin of the receptors is a woman older than 75 in good health. The CDR3 runs from the conserved cysteine through the conserved F or W. The D gene is left open where the match is weak. Clone size is shown for a subset of rows, as once, few, many or a class of expanded clone.

TRBJ1-5 | . | . | TRBV6-1 | CASSHRFRDRPQHF | TGTGCCAGCAGCCACAGGTTTAGGGATCGGCCCCAGCATTTT
TRBJ1-1 | many | . | TRBV7-2 | CATNGLVNTEAFF | TGTGCCACCAACGGGTTGGTGAACACTGAAGCTTTCTTT
TRBJ1-1 | . | . | TRBV6-2/TRBV6-3 | CASNRLNTEAFF | TGTGCCAGCAACCGCTTGAACACTGAAGCTTTCTTT
TRBJ2-3 | many | TRBD1 | TRBV5-1 | CASRQWTGSQDTQYF | TGCGCCAGCAGACAATGGACAGGGTCACAAGATACGCAGTATTTT
TRBJ2-7 | few | TRBD1 | TRBV20-1 | CSASSGTVSYEQYF | TGCAGTGCTAGTTCCGGGACAGTCTCCTACGAGCAGTACTTC
TRBJ2-6 | many | . | TRBV10-3 | CAISVTLSGANVLTF | TGTGCCATCAGTGTCACGCTTTCTGGGGCCAACGTCCTGACTTTC
TRBJ1-4 | . | . | TRBV18 | CASQRDSREKLFF | TGTGCCAGCCAGCGGGACTCTAGGGAAAAACTGTTTTTT
TRBJ2-1 | many | TRBD2 | TRBV20-1 | CSAHRGGLGFGNEQFF | TGCAGTGCTCACCGTGGGGGACTAGGATTTGGCAATGAGCAGTTCTTC
TRBJ2-7 | once | . | TRBV3-1 | CASSAQVGPYEQYF | TGTGCCAGCAGCGCACAGGTCGGGCCCTACGAGCAGTACTTC
TRBJ2-1 | many | TRBD2 | TRBV7-7 | CASSLVPTSGNNEQFF | TGTGCCAGCAGCTTAGTTCCTACTAGCGGAAACAATGAGCAGTTCTTC
TRBJ2-7 | . | . | TRBV6-1 | CASRRLVGYEQYF | TGTGCCAGCAGGAGACTAGTTGGCTACGAGCAGTACTTC
TRBJ2-3 | many | TRBD2 | TRBV20-1 | CSASEKHPGLAETDTQYF | TGCAGTGCTAGCGAGAAGCACCCGGGACTAGCGGAGACAGATACGCAGTATTTT
TRBJ2-7 | few | . | TRBV4-3 | CASSQVVGGLGYNEQYF | TGCGCCAGCAGCCAAGTCGTCGGAGGGTTGGGATACAATGAGCAGTACTTC
TRBJ1-5 | few | . | TRBV28 | CASSLISWTAGNQPQHF | TGTGCCAGCAGTTTGATCTCCTGGACAGCCGGCAATCAGCCCCAGCATTTT
TRBJ2-1 | many | . | TRBV11-3 | CASSPEGRNEQFF | TGTGCCAGCAGCCCAGAGGGTCGTAATGAGCAGTTCTTC
TRBJ2-3 | . | TRBD1 | TRBV29-1 | CSVAPGGTSTDTQYF | TGCAGCGTCGCCCCAGGGGGTACAAGCACAGATACGCAGTATTTT
TRBJ2-1 | many | . | TRBV7-2 | CASSLAVMGLLGEQFF | TGTGCCAGCAGCTTAGCAGTTATGGGGTTATTAGGTGAGCAGTTCTTC
TRBJ2-1 | many | TRBD2 | TRBV12-3/TRBV12-4 | CASSVASGRAVNNEQFF | TGTGCCAGCAGTGTCGCTAGCGGGAGGGCCGTTAACAATGAGCAGTTCTTC
TRBJ1-2 | . | TRBD1 | TRBV14 | CASSSGWTGRGYTF | TGTGCCAGCAGCAGCGGGTGGACAGGGCGCGGCTACACCTTC
TRBJ2-5 | . | . | TRBV7-9 | CASSQGIGAGETQYF | TGTGCCAGCAGTCAAGGTATCGGGGCAGGAGAGACCCAGTACTTC
TRBJ1-1 | few | . | TRBV6-2/TRBV6-3 | CASSYGGARTEAFF | TGTGCCAGCAGTTATGGAGGGGCCCGTACTGAAGCTTTCTTT
TRBJ1-3 | . | . | TRBV3-1 | CASSQDLGGLGNTIYF | TGTGCCAGCAGCCAAGATCTGGGGGGCTTGGGAAACACCATATATTTT
TRBJ1-1 | few | TRBD1 | TRBV20-1 | CSARPTGAIYTEAFF | TGCAGTGCTAGACCGACAGGGGCTATATACACTGAAGCTTTCTTT
TRBJ1-2 | many | TRBD1 | TRBV6-2/TRBV6-3 | CASSTPRPGQGNYGYTF | TGTGCCAGCAGTACCCCCCGGCCGGGACAGGGGAATTATGGCTACACCTTC
TRBJ1-2 | many | TRBD1 | TRBV28 | CASTTQEGQGYGYTF | TGTGCCAGCACCACCCAGGAGGGACAGGGATATGGCTACACCTTC
TRBJ1-4 | . | . | TRBV20-1 | CSASPSRRMFF | TGCAGTGCTAGTCCCTCCCGTCGAATGTTTTTT
TRBJ2-7 | many | TRBD1 | TRBV20-1 | CSVITQGPPYEQYF | TGCAGTGTTATTACACAGGGGCCACCCTACGAGCAGTACTTC
TRBJ2-1 | many | . | TRBV5-3 | CARSRCGGPYNEQFF | TGTGCCAGAAGCCGATGCGGGGGCCCCTACAATGAGCAGTTCTTC
TRBJ2-5 | . | . | TRBV4-1 | CASSQDATGPETQYF | TGCGCCAGCAGCCAAGACGCGACGGGACCGGAGACCCAGTACTTC
TRBJ2-5 | . | TRBD2 | TRBV20-1 | CSTRDRGGLAGGQETQYF | TGCAGTACTAGAGATCGGGGAGGCTTAGCGGGGGGACAAGAGACCCAGTACTTC
TRBJ2-6 | many | . | TRBV6-2/TRBV6-3 | CASEEGGTGANVLTF | TGTGCCAGCGAAGAGGGTGGAACTGGGGCCAACGTCCTGACTTTC
TRBJ2-3 | . | TRBD2 | TRBV18 | CASSSWVAGVADTQYF | TGTGCCAGCTCAAGTTGGGTAGCGGGGGTCGCAGATACGCAGTATTTT
TRBJ2-3 | . | . | TRBV7-7 | CASSPRALRYLSTDTQYF | TGTGCTAGCAGCCCTAGGGCATTGAGATATCTCAGCACAGATACGCAGTATTTT
TRBJ2-7 | many | TRBD2 | TRBV7-2 | CASSPGGTMNEQYF | TGTGCCAGCAGCCCGGGGGGGACAATGAACGAGCAGTACTTC
TRBJ1-1 | . | . | TRBV28 | CASRVGPKKAFF | TGTGCCAGCAGGGTCGGACCCAAAAAAGCTTTCTTT
TRBJ1-5 | many | . | TRBV5-1 | CASSLGTGGGNQPQHF | TGCGCCAGCAGCTTGGGGACTGGTGGCGGCAATCAGCCCCAGCATTTT
TRBJ2-3 | . | . | TRBV7-2 | CASSQTRSTDTQYF | TGTGCCAGCAGCCAGACCCGATCCACAGATACGCAGTATTTT
TRBJ1-1 | . | . | TRBV10-1 | CASSESGGTEAFF | TGCGCCAGCAGTGAGTCCGGGGGGACTGAAGCTTTCTTT
TRBJ2-3 | . | TRBD2 | TRBV12-3/TRBV12-4 | CASSFSGGPGDTEYF | TGTGCCAGCAGTTTTAGCGGGGGGCCAGGAGATACGGAGTATTTT
TRBJ2-3 | many | . | TRBV3-1 | CASSLGPHPTPDTQYF | TGTGCCAGCAGTCTGGGGCCGCACCCCACCCCAGATACGCAGTATTTT
TRBJ2-7 | many | . | TRBV27 | CASSLSNREYEQYF | TGTGCCAGCAGTTTATCGAACCGAGAATACGAGCAGTACTTC
TRBJ2-5 | many | . | TRBV4-2 | CASSQSGPAPETQYF | TGTGCCAGCAGCCAATCGGGACCAGCGCCGGAGACCCAGTACTTC